The 7 T cell receptor beta chains in this list originate from one sample, sequenced in a study of cytomegalovirus exposure and HLA in healthy donors. The PCR contained 60 Vbeta and 13 Jbeta primers. The method was immunoSEQ multiplex PCR; TCRdb's version includes in-frame clones alone and lacks a portion of them. The sample yields 90,000 to 140,000 clones, under 85% seen once. The sequenced material came from PBMCs. Every receptor here comes from a man between 25 and 39 years old in good health and CMV-seronegative.

This chain connects TRBV7-7 to TRBJ2-5; D remains unclear. Germline V CDR1 and CDR2: SSHAT, FNYEAQ (reference sequence). Trimming took 5 bases from V and 3 from J, leaving 13 bases between them. The CDR3 extends over 14 amino acids. The CDR3 DNA reads as TGTGCCAGCAGCCCTAAAGACGGAGAAGAGACCCAGTACTTC. It translates to CASSPKDGEETQYF.

The chain carries TRBV4-1 and TRBJ1-1, with 8 bases lining up with TRBD1. Germline V gene data show CDR1 as MGHRA and CDR2 as YSYEKL. Trimming removed 4 bases from V and 3 bases from J; junction bases left unmatched: 1. The CDR3 has 13 amino acids. The CDR3 region has the DNA TGCGCCAGCAGCCCGGACAGGGACACTGAAGCTTTCTTT. This gives the protein CASSPDRDTEAFF.

The gene calls are TRBV7-3 and TRBJ2-2; 7 nucleotides align to TRBD1. There are 15 residues in the CDR3. V gave up 2 bases and J gave up 4 bases; unmatched junction bases: 4. Germline values: CDR1 SGHTA, CDR2 FQGTGA. The CDR3 region has the DNA TGTGCCAGCAGCTTAGGGCAGGGGGTCACCGGGGAGCTGTTTTTT. It specifies CASSLGQGVTGELFF.

This clone has a handful of counts. This chain uses TRBV4-1 with TRBJ2-7, with 12 nucleotides matching TRBD2. The ends lost 0 bases at V and 3 bases at J; junction bases unmatched: 3. Germline CDR1 reads MGHRA; CDR2 reads YSYEKL. The CDR3 has 16 residues. The CDR3 here is CASSQESTSGSYEQYF. The CDR3 DNA is TGCGCCAGCAGCCAAGAGTCGACTAGCGGGAGCTACGAGCAGTACTTC.

The chain is built from TRBV18 and TRBJ2-5; D gene uncertain. The ends were cut back, 3 bases at V and 1 base at J, with 12 bases in the middle. The CDR3 length is 15 residues. The germline CDR1 and CDR2 sequences are KGHSH and LQKENI. The CDR3 DNA is TGTGCCAGCTCACCCACCAGGTACCCCCAAGAGACCCAGTACTTC. It encodes CASSPTRYPQETQYF.

This rearrangement joins TRBV19 to TRBJ1-6; 11 nucleotides line up with TRBD1. V lost 4 bases and J lost 8; bases outside the gene matches: 7. The CDR3 has 16 residues. From germline, CDR1 is LNHDA and CDR2 SQIVND (reference sequence). CDR3 region: CASSTRTGGLDSPLHF. In DNA form, the CDR3 reads TGTGCCAGTAGTACCCGGACAGGGGGCTTAGATTCACCCCTCCACTTT. The full variable domain, in which reference TRBV19 and TRBJ1-6 provide the parts outside the CDR3, is DGGITQSPKYLFRKEGQNVTLSCEQNLNHDAMYWYRQDPGQGLRLIYYSQIVNDFQKGDIAEGYSVSREKKESFPLTVTSAQKNPTAFYLCASSTRTGGLDSPLHFGNGTRLTVT.

The V and J genes are TRBV7-6 and TRBJ2-1, with 9 positions matching TRBD2. V was pared by 0 bases and J by 6 bases, with 6 bases of the junction left unmatched. CDR1 and CDR2 from the germline V gene are SGHVS and FNYEAQ. CDR3 length: 16 amino acids. For the CDR3, the DNA is TGTGCCAGCAGCTTAGCTGCGGGAGGGATGGGCAATGAGCAGTTCTTC. Translation gives CASSLAAGGMGNEQFF.